Listed here are 27 T cell receptor beta chains from one sample, sequenced in a study of cytomegalovirus exposure and HLA in healthy donors (dated by TCRdb to about 2017). Library prep was done by the immunoSEQ multiplex PCR assay. A mixture of 60 forward primers for TCR Vbeta segments and 13 reverse primers for TCR Jbeta segments was used in the multiplex PCR. TCRdb took over this immuneACCESS table, retaining in-frame rearrangements with V and J assigned. Such tables are incomplete; in checked studies, under half of the missing clones stem from an unresolved V gene, and the remainder is unexplained. For this sample there are 210,000 or so clones; approximately 79% appear just once. The ten largest clones take up 1.5% to 2% of the sample. The sample comprised PBMCs. These receptors came from a man younger than 35 in good health and CMV-seronegative.

This clone has a handful of counts. The rearrangement links TRBV29-1 to TRBJ2-1; 9 positions agree with TRBD2. CDR3 size: 15 residues. V lost 6 bases to trimming and J lost 2 bases; unmatched junction nucleotides: 8. Germline V gene lookup returns CDR1 SQVTM and CDR2 ANQGSEA. CDR3 protein: CSVALLAGTYNEQFF. CDR3 in DNA: TGCAGCGTCGCCTTGCTAGCGGGGACCTACAATGAGCAGTTCTTC.

This clone was found a few times. The V gene is TRBV7-8, the J gene TRBJ2-1; D gene ambiguous. The CDR3 is 14 amino acids. Germline V gene sequence: CDR1 SGHVS, CDR2 FQNEAQ. V was trimmed by 0 bases and J by 3 bases, leaving 6 bases between them. Here the CDR3 DNA reads TGTGCCAGCAGCTTAGCGGGCTACTACAATGAGCAGTTCTTC. This codes for CASSLAGYYNEQFF.

CDR3 DNA: TGTGCCAGCAGCCGCGGACAGGGTAGCAATCAGCCCCAGCATTTT. Amino acid sequence: CASSRGQGSNQPQHF. This sequence joins TRBV4-2 and TRBJ1-5, with TRBD1 matching 8 bases. J lost 0 bases, V lost 4 bases, and 2 bases had no gene match. Germline CDR1 reads LGHNA; CDR2 reads YNFKEQ. This CDR3 region has 15 residues.

The chain joins TRBV6-4 to TRBJ2-1, with 9 bases lining up with TRBD2. This CDR3 has 15 amino acids. Germline CDR1 reads MRHNA; CDR2 reads SNTAGT. V was clipped by 4 bases and J by 0 bases; unmatched bases: 1. The CDR3 region is CASSVSGGSYNEQFF. For the CDR3, the DNA is TGTGCCAGCAGTGTTAGCGGGGGCTCCTACAATGAGCAGTTCTTC.

The V and J genes are TRBV18 and TRBJ1-1; no reliable D call. CDR3 length equals 14 residues. The germline V gene has CDR1 KGHSH and CDR2 LQKENI. Trimming stripped 3 bases from V and 3 bases from J, with 11 bases between. The CDR3 spells CASSPFAEDTEAFF. The CDR3 DNA is TGTGCCAGCTCACCTTTCGCCGAGGACACTGAAGCTTTCTTT.

In this sample, this clone turned up a few times. The chain joins TRBV13 to TRBJ2-3, with D possibly matching TRBD2 (6 bases). Between the trimmed V and J ends, which lost 5 bases and 5 bases, there was a span of 11 bases. The V gene's germline CDR1 is PRHDT and CDR2 FYEKMQ (reference sequence). This CDR3 contains 13 residues. For the CDR3, the DNA is TGTGCCAGCAGCCCACCGGGGGAAGATACGCAGTATTTT. It specifies CASSPPGEDTQYF. Using reference TRBV13 and TRBJ2-3 for the parts outside the CDR3, the full variable domain is AAGVIQSPRHLIKEKRETATLKCYPIPRHDTVYWYQQGPGQDPQFLISFYEKMQSDKGSIPDRFSAQQFSDYHSELNMSSLELGDSALYFCASSPPGEDTQYFGPGTRLTVL.

This clone was found a few times. V is TRBV6-5 and J is TRBJ1-4; 7 nucleotides match TRBD1. The CDR3 loop spans 14 amino acids. Per germline, CDR1 MNHEY and CDR2 SVGAGI. J gave up 4 bases and V 7 bases, and 6 bases lay outside the gene matches. For the CDR3, the DNA is TGTGCCAGCAAAGGGGGCAGCTTTAATGAAAAACTGTTTTTT. Its translation is CASKGGSFNEKLFF.

The V and J genes are TRBV11-1 and TRBJ2-1; 9 bases align to TRBD1. This CDR3 region has 14 residues. Germline lookup yields CDR1 SGHAT and CDR2 FQDESV (reference sequence). V lost 3 bases and J lost 10; bases outside the gene matches: 7. CDR3 sequence reads: CASSLLQGAGEQFF. CDR3 DNA sequence: TGTGCCAGCAGCTTGTTACAGGGGGCTGGGGAGCAGTTCTTC.

The CDR3 DNA reads as TGTGCCAGCAGCCAGAGCGGGAGTCAAGAGACCCAGTACTTC. Translation gives CASSQSGSQETQYF. This chain joins TRBV6-5 and TRBJ2-5; 8 positions agree with TRBD2. The trim removed 6 bases at V and 2 bases at J, leaving 5 bases unmatched. Germline CDR1 and CDR2: MNHEY and SVGAGI. The CDR3 contains 14 residues.

This clone has more than one count but fewer than ten. CDR3 loop: CASSTPGRTSYEQYF. CDR3 DNA sequence: TGTGCCAGTAGTACCCCGGGCCGTACTAGCTACGAGCAGTACTTC. The chain recombines TRBV19 with TRBJ2-7, with D perhaps TRBD2 (5 bases). Germline loops: CDR1 LNHDA, CDR2 SQIVND (reference sequence). V dropped 4 bases and J dropped 3 bases, with 16 bases sitting between them. This CDR3 spans 15 amino acids.

V and J are TRBV28 and TRBJ2-1; 8 nucleotides align to TRBD2. The CDR3 totals 18 residues. The germline CDR1 and CDR2 sequences are MDHEN and SYDVKM. J was trimmed by 3 bases and V by 5 bases; bases with no gene match: 15. The CDR3 region is CASSPVGGAGEIYNEQFF. The CDR3 DNA reads TGTGCCAGCAGTCCCGTTGGGGGAGCGGGAGAGATCTACAATGAGCAGTTCTTC.

The genes are TRBV4-3 and TRBJ2-2; TRBD1 matches 8 bases. The germline V gene has CDR1 LGHNA and CDR2 YSLEER. The CDR3 extends over 18 amino acids. V shed 2 bases, J shed 0 bases, and the junction held 8 bases outside the gene matches. The CDR3, as DNA: TGCGCCAGCAGCCAATCCCGGACAGGGATCGCGAACACCGGGGAGCTGTTTTTT. Protein: CASSQSRTGIANTGELFF.

The CDR3 spells CASSPRTGELFF. The CDR3 DNA sequence: TGTGCCAGCAGCCCCAGGACCGGGGAGCTGTTTTTT. V is TRBV7-9 and J is TRBJ2-2; D not certain. The V gene lost 5 bases and the J gene lost 5 bases, with 6 bases spanning the gap. Germline V gene data show CDR1 as SEHNR and CDR2 as FQNEAQ (reference sequence). The CDR3 is 12 residues long.

The count of this clone is one. V and J are TRBV14 and TRBJ2-5, with D possibly being TRBD2 (7 bases). V gave up 0 bases and J gave up 9 bases, with 14 bases separating them. This CDR3 has 14 amino acids. Germline CDR1 reads SGHDN; CDR2 reads FVKESK. In nucleotides, the CDR3 is TGTGCCAGCAGCCAAGAGTGGGGGGGCGAGCCCCAGTACTTC. It is translated as CASSQEWGGEPQYF.

This clone has more than one count but fewer than ten. The V call is TRBV19, the J call TRBJ1-2; 7 nucleotides line up with TRBD1. The germline V gene encodes CDR1 LNHDA and CDR2 SQIVND (reference sequence). The CDR3 consists of 12 residues. Trimming at V came to 5 bases and at J to 8 bases, leaving 5 bases not matched to a gene. The CDR3 loop is CASSRTGSGYTF. CDR3 sequence (DNA): TGTGCCAGTAGTCGGACAGGATCCGGCTACACCTTC.

V and J are TRBV7-2 and TRBJ2-3, with 8 bases identical to TRBD1. The CDR3 contains 17 residues. V lost 1 base and J lost 0; bases outside the gene matches: 6. The germline V gene has CDR1 SGHTA and CDR2 FQGNSA. DNA of the CDR3: TGTGCCAGCAGCTTAGGGCCGACAGGGGTCAGCACAGATACGCAGTATTTT. Protein product: CASSLGPTGVSTDTQYF. The whole variable domain, remainder taken from reference TRBV7-2 and TRBJ2-3, is GAGVSQSPSNKVTEKGKDVELRCDPISGHTALYWYRQSLGQGLEFLIYFQGNSAPDKSGLPSDRFSAERTGGSVSTLTIQRTQQEDSAVYLCASSLGPTGVSTDTQYFGPGTRLTVL.

The rearrangement joins TRBV4-2 to TRBJ1-2; no firm D call. V was pared by 1 base and J by 0 bases, with 9 bases between. This CDR3 is built from 15 residues. Per the germline V gene, CDR1 is LGHNA and CDR2 is YNFKEQ. Written as DNA, the CDR3 is TGTGCCAGCAGCCAAGGGGCGTCTGCTAACTATGGCTACACCTTC. Residues: CASSQGASANYGYTF.

This rearrangement joins TRBV13 to TRBJ1-3; D may be TRBD1 (5 bases). The germline V gene encodes CDR1 PRHDT and CDR2 FYEKMQ (reference sequence). Trimming took off 5 bases at V and 2 bases at J, with 10 bases between the two ends. The CDR3 loop spans 14 amino acids. The CDR3 DNA sequence: TGTGCCAGCAGCCCCTGGGGGGCTGGAAACACCATATATTTT. Amino acid sequence: CASSPWGAGNTIYF.

V is TRBV18 and J is TRBJ2-3, with 8 bases matching TRBD2. CDR1 and CDR2 (germline): KGHSH, LQKENI. The CDR3 is made up of 16 amino acids. The junction had 8 bases not matched to a gene; V was cut back by 4 bases and J by 2 bases. The CDR3 protein is CASSRGLAGITDTQYF. CDR3 nucleotides: TGTGCCAGCTCACGCGGACTAGCCGGAATCACAGATACGCAGTATTTT.

The V call is TRBV27, the J call TRBJ1-6; D is perhaps TRBD1 (5 bases). This CDR3 comprises 16 residues. Trimming took 1 base from V and 7 from J, leaving 14 bases between them. The V gene's germline CDR1 is MNHEY and CDR2 SMNVEV (reference sequence). The DNA for the CDR3 is TGTGCCAGCAGTTTATTAGACGGGGGGGAAAATTCACCCCTCCACTTT. Translated, it gives CASSLLDGGENSPLHF.

The V and J genes are TRBV6-1 and TRBJ1-2; maybe TRBD1 (5 bases). Germline V gene data show CDR1 as MNHNS and CDR2 as SASEGT. The CDR3 is 15 amino acids. V was trimmed by 3 bases and J by 8 bases, leaving 19 bases between them. DNA of the CDR3: TGTGCCAGCAGTGAGGCTGAACAGGCCGGCTACGGCTACACCTTC. This translates into CASSEAEQAGYGYTF.

V and J are TRBV7-9 and TRBJ2-7; 7 positions match TRBD1. The CDR3 extends over 17 amino acids. Germline V gene sequence: CDR1 SEHNR, CDR2 FQNEAQ (reference sequence). V shed 5 bases and J 3 bases; nucleotides not matched to a gene: 16. The CDR3 DNA sequence: TGTGCCAGCAGCCCCATTATGGCCGGACAGGTCAACTACGAGCAGTACTTC. This sequence encodes CASSPIMAGQVNYEQYF.

The genes are TRBV2 and TRBJ2-1; weak D call: TRBD2 (6 bases). V was cut by 4 bases and J by 10 bases, with 14 bases left in between. Germline V lookup: CDR1 SNHLY, CDR2 FYNNEI. The CDR3 sequence is 13 residues long. CDR3 region: CASSVRAGKEQFF. CDR3 nucleotides: TGTGCCAGCAGTGTCCGGGCGGGAAAAGAGCAGTTCTTC.

V usage is TRBV5-4 and J usage is TRBJ2-7, with D tentatively TRBD1 (7 bases). Germline V CDR1 and CDR2: SGHNT, YYREEE (reference sequence). V was pared by 2 bases and J by 1 base, with 16 bases between. The CDR3 has 16 amino acids. The CDR3 DNA reads as TGTGCCAGCAGCTTTGACAGGGACTCCCCTTCCTACGAGCAGTACTTC. Translation gives CASSFDRDSPSYEQYF.

The rearrangement links TRBV7-6 to TRBJ1-3; a weak D match, TRBD1 (6 bases). The CDR3 runs 16 residues. Trimming stripped 2 bases from V and 4 bases from J, with 15 bases between. Germline CDR1 reads SGHVS; CDR2 reads FNYEAQ. The CDR3 loop reads CASSLNRGQGGNTIYF. In nucleotides, the CDR3 is TGTGCCAGCAGCTTAAACCGAGGGCAGGGGGGAAACACCATATATTTT. The complete variable domain, with remaining parts taken from reference TRBV7-6 and TRBJ1-3, reads GAGVSQSPRYKVTKRGQDVALRCDPISGHVSLYWYRQALGQGPEFLTYFNYEAQQDKSGLPNDRFSAERPEGSISTLTIQRTEQRDSAMYRCASSLNRGQGGNTIYFGEGSWLTVV.

This chain joins TRBV23-1 and TRBJ1-1; no definite D call. TRBV23-1 is recorded as an ORF, its role being uncertain. The CDR3 extends over 16 amino acids. Trimming removed 3 bases at V and 0 bases at J, with 14 bases between. As DNA, the CDR3 is TGCGCCAGCAGTCATGGTTTTGGTTACATGAACACTGAAGCTTTCTTT. Translating gives CASSHGFGYMNTEAFF.

The chain recombines TRBV10-3 with TRBJ2-1; TRBD2 might be the D (8 bases). The CDR3 runs 14 residues. V gave up 11 bases and J gave up 0 bases, with 14 bases separating them. Germline V gives CDR1 ENHRY, CDR2 SYGVKD. This CDR3 reads CASGGGSSYNEQFF. CDR3 sequence (DNA): TGTGCCTCGGGAGGGGGCAGCTCCTACAATGAGCAGTTCTTC.